Listed below are T cell receptor beta chains from one sample, sequenced in a study of shared clonotypes between healthy human individuals. Here immunoSEQ multiplex PCR was the method, and the copy in TCRdb shows in-frame clones only, minus some. The sample contains approximately 2,000,000 clones, 85% to 95% of which appear only once. Input material: naive CD4+ T cells from PBMCs. The receptors were sampled from a man younger than 35 in good health. Some clones in this sample may be carry-over from other donors' samples. Each CDR3 is given with its conserved first and last residue. A D gene is named only where the DNA matches it firmly. Some rows have no size entry. The others give once, few or many, or a class for an expanded clone.

d_gene	v_gene	abundance	j_gene	CDR3nt	CDR3aa
NA	TRBV6-5	NA	TRBJ1-2	TGTGCCAGCAGTTACGCCCGGGGACACAGCTATGGCTACACCTTC	CASSYARGHSYGYTF
NA	TRBV29-1	NA	TRBJ2-2	TGCAGCGCTGCCTCCACCGGGGAGCTGTTTTTT	CSAASTGELFF
NA	TRBV5-1	NA	TRBJ1-2	TGCGCCAGCTTCGCAGGAGGGAATAACTATGGCTACACCTTC	CASFAGGNNYGYTF
NA	TRBV10-3	NA	TRBJ1-5	TGTGCCATCAGGGGGTCTGGTGATCAGCCCCAGCATTTT	CAIRGSGDQPQHF
NA	TRBV10-3	NA	TRBJ2-5	TGTGCCATCAGTGGTCCGGATGGCGGCCAAGAGACCCAGTACTTC	CAISGPDGGQETQYF
TRBD2	TRBV5-1	NA	TRBJ2-1	TGCGCCAGCAGCAGGGAACTAGCGGGAGGGCCGGATGAGCAGTTCTTC	CASSRELAGGPDEQFF
NA	TRBV5-1	NA	TRBJ2-2	TGCGCCAGCAGCCGAGAGTCGAGCGGGGAGCTGTTTTTT	CASSRESSGELFF
NA	TRBV6-1	NA	TRBJ1-3	TGTGCCAGCAGTGTCGACTCTGGAAACACCATATATTTT	CASSVDSGNTIYF
TRBD2	TRBV5-1	NA	TRBJ2-2	TGCGCCAGCAGCGGGGGACTAGCGGGAGTGGGCACCGGGGAGCTGTTTTTT	CASSGGLAGVGTGELFF
TRBD2	TRBV5-1	once	TRBJ2-7	TGCGCCAGCACGCGGACTAGCGGGAGTTACGAGCAGTACTTC	CASTRTSGSYEQYF
NA	TRBV30	NA	TRBJ1-3	TGTGCCTGGACAAGGGCGGACACCATATATTTT	CAWTRADTIYF
TRBD1	TRBV7-8	once	TRBJ2-7	TGTGCCAGCAGCTTAGTGGTGGGACAGGGTAGCTCCTACGAGCAGTACTTC	CASSLVVGQGSSYEQYF
NA	TRBV10-3	NA	TRBJ1-1	TGTGCCATCCTTGGGACACAGAACACTGAAGCTTTCTTT	CAILGTQNTEAFF
NA	TRBV20-1	NA	TRBJ2-3	TGCAGTGCCGGTGGAGAGGTACTAGATTTT	CSAGGEVLDF
NA	TRBV30	NA	TRBJ1-5	TGTGCCTGGAGTAATCGGGGGGGAGGGGGCAATCAGCCCCAGCATTTT	CAWSNRGGGGNQPQHF
NA	TRBV4-1	NA	TRBJ2-6	TGCGCCAGCAGCCCACAGGGAACCGGGGCCAACGTCCTGACTTTC	CASSPQGTGANVLTF
NA	TRBV10-3	NA	TRBJ1-1	TGTGCCACGGCGGGACCAATGAACACTGAAGCTTTCTTT	CATAGPMNTEAFF
NA	TRBV2	NA	TRBJ1-1	TGTGCCAGCAGTGTACAGTCCACTGAAGCTTTCTTT	CASSVQSTEAFF
NA	TRBV28	NA	TRBJ1-1	TGTGCCAGCAGTCCCTCCTGGGGGGGGAACACTGAAGCTTTCTTT	CASSPSWGGNTEAFF
NA	TRBV5-4	NA	TRBJ2-2	TGTGCCAGCACCCAGACAGATTCGGGCACCGGGGAGCTGTTTTTT	CASTQTDSGTGELFF
NA	TRBV29-1	few	TRBJ1-1	TGCAGCGTCCCTCTCTTGGGGGGAAAGACTGAAGCTTTCTTT	CSVPLLGGKTEAFF
NA	TRBV18	NA	TRBJ1-1	TGTGCCAGCTCACGGTTGCCGCCGATGAACACTGAAGCTTTCTTT	CASSRLPPMNTEAFF
NA	TRBV2	NA	TRBJ2-1	TGTGCCACCACGTACGTCAATGAGCAGTTCTTC	CATTYVNEQFF
NA	TRBV11-2	NA	TRBJ2-3	TGTGCCAGCAGCCTACTGACTAGGAGCTTTGGTACGCAGTATTTT	CASSLLTRSFGTQYF
NA	TRBV29-1	NA	TRBJ2-5	TGCAGCGTTGAATATTTACCACAAGAGACCCAGTACTTC	CSVEYLPQETQYF
NA	TRBV5-1	once	TRBJ2-1	TGCGCCAGCAGCTTTTCGCTACCCAATGAGCAGTTCTTC	CASSFSLPNEQFF
TRBD2	TRBV7-2	once	TRBJ2-3	TGTGCCAGCAGCTTAGATTTTAGCGGGAGCACAGATACGCAGTATTTT	CASSLDFSGSTDTQYF
TRBD2	TRBV7-9	NA	TRBJ2-1	TGTGCCAGCAGCTCCGCTAGCGGGAGATCCTACAATGAGCAGTTCTTC	CASSSASGRSYNEQFF
NA	TRBV5-1	NA	TRBJ2-3	TGCGCCAGCAGCTACCAGACAGGGAGCGGGGCGGATACGCAGTATTTT	CASSYQTGSGADTQYF
TRBD1	TRBV7-8	NA	TRBJ1-5	TGTGCCAGCGGCGGACAGGGGGCCGTTCAGCCCCAGCATTTT	CASGGQGAVQPQHF
NA	TRBV14	NA	TRBJ2-3	TGTGCCAGCAGCCAATCGACACCAGGCACAGATACGCAGTATTTT	CASSQSTPGTDTQYF
NA	TRBV18	NA	TRBJ2-7	TGTGCCAGCTCACCACCGGGGGGGCGCTACGAGCAGTACTTC	CASSPPGGRYEQYF
NA	TRBV29-1	NA	TRBJ1-1	TGCAGCGTAGAAAAGGGTCAGTACGGGACTGAAGCTTTCTTT	CSVEKGQYGTEAFF
NA	TRBV7-2	NA	TRBJ2-7	TGTGCCAGCAGCTTTAGCAGGGACTCCTACGAGCAGTACTTC	CASSFSRDSYEQYF
TRBD1	TRBV28	NA	TRBJ1-2	TGTGCCAGCAGTTTACCCGGCAGGGGGGGCGGCTACACCTTC	CASSLPGRGGGYTF
NA	TRBV19	NA	TRBJ2-7	TGTGCCAGTAGTTTTGGGGACTACGAGCAGTACTTC	CASSFGDYEQYF
NA	TRBV28	NA	TRBJ1-2	TGTGCCACCAAGCGGATGAGGGAAGGGATCAACTATGGCTACACCTTC	CATKRMREGINYGYTF
TRBD1	TRBV2	few	TRBJ1-2	TGTGCCAGCAGGTGGACAGGGTTAGGCTACACCTTC	CASRWTGLGYTF
NA	TRBV7-9	NA	TRBJ1-4	TGTGCCAGCAGCTTAGCAGGGAGCGGTGAAAAACTGTTTTTT	CASSLAGSGEKLFF
NA	TRBV5-5	NA	TRBJ2-3	TGTGCCAGCAGCTACCCGGCTAGCACAGATACGCAGTATTTT	CASSYPASTDTQYF
TRBD2	TRBV9	NA	TRBJ2-3	TGTGCCAGCAGCGTAGTTGGACTAGCAGCAGATACGCAGTATTTT	CASSVVGLAADTQYF
NA	TRBV4-3	NA	TRBJ2-7	TGCGCCAGCAGCCAAACCCAGGGCTACGAGCAGTACTTC	CASSQTQGYEQYF
NA	TRBV5-1	NA	TRBJ2-1	TGCGCCAGCAGCTCTGAGGGTGAGCAGTTCTTC	CASSSEGEQFF
NA	TRBV5-1	NA	TRBJ2-5	TGCGCCAGCAGCTTGGACAGGGTGATGGAGACCCAGTACTTC	CASSLDRVMETQYF
TRBD1	TRBV7-6	NA	TRBJ1-2	TGTGCCAGCAGCTCTTGGACAGGGGGATCGTATGGCTACACCTTC	CASSSWTGGSYGYTF
TRBD1	TRBV18	few	TRBJ1-1	TGTGCCAGCTCACCCGACAGGGGGCTGGTGAACACTGAAGCTTTCTTT	CASSPDRGLVNTEAFF
NA	TRBV28	NA	TRBJ1-2	TGTGCCAGCAGTTTATTGGCAAATGGGGCCTATGGCTACACCTTC	CASSLLANGAYGYTF
TRBD1	TRBV5-1	NA	TRBJ1-4	TGCGCCAGCAGCTTGCCGGACAGGGATAATGAAAAACTGTTTTTT	CASSLPDRDNEKLFF
NA	TRBV6-1	NA	TRBJ1-5	TGTGCCAGCAGTCCCTCGGAGGATCAGCCCCAGCATTTT	CASSPSEDQPQHF
NA	TRBV2	NA	TRBJ2-3	TGTGCCAGCAGTGAGCTAGGACAAGATACGCAGTATTTT	CASSELGQDTQYF